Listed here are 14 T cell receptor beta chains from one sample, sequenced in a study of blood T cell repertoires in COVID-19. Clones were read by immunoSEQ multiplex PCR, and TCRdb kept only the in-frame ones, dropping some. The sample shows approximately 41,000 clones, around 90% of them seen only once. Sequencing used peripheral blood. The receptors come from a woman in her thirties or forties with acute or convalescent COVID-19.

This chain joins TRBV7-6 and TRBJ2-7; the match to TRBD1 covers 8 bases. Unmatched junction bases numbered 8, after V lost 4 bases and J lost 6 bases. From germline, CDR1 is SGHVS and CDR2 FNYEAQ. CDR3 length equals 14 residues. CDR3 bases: TGTGCCAGCAGCTCAGGACAGGGATTAGGCGAGCAGTACTTC. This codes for CASSSGQGLGEQYF. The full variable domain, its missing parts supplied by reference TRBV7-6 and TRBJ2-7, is GAGVSQSPRYKVTKRGQDVALRCDPISGHVSLYWYRQALGQGPEFLTYFNYEAQQDKSGLPNDRFSAERPEGSISTLTIQRTEQRDSAMYRCASSSGQGLGEQYFGPGTRLTVT.

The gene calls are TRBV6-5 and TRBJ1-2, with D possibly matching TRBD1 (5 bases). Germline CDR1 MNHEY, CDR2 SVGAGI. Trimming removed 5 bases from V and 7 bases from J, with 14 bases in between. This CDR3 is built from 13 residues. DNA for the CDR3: TGTGCCAGCAGTCTCTCCAGGGAAGTTGGCTACACCTTC. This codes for CASSLSREVGYTF.

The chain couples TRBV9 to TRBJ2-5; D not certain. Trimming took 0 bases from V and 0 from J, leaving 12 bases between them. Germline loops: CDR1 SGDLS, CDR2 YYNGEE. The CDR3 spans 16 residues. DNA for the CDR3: TGTGCCAGCAGCGTAGGTGCGGCGAACAACCAAGAGACCCAGTACTTC. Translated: CASSVGAANNQETQYF. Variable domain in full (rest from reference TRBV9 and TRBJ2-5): DSGVTQTPKHLITATGQRVTLRCSPRSGDLSVYWYQQSLDQGLQFLIQYYNGEERAKGNILERFSAQQFPDLHSELNLSSLELGDSALYFCASSVGAANNQETQYFGPGTRLLVL.

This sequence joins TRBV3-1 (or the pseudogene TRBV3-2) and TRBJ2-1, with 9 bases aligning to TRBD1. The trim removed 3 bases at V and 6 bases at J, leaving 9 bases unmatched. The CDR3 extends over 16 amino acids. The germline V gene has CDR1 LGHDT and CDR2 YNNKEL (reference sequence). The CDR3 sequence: CASSHLPGQGPNEQFF. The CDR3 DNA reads TGTGCCAGCAGCCACTTACCGGGACAGGGACCCAATGAGCAGTTCTTC.

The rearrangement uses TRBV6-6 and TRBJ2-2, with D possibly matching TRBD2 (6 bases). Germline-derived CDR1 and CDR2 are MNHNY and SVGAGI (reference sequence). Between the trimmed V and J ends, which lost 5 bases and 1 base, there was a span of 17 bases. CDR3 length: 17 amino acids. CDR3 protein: CASSQILGTQNTGELFF. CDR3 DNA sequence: TGTGCCAGCAGTCAGATCTTAGGGACTCAGAACACCGGGGAGCTGTTTTTT.

CDR3 loop: CASSLADGYTF. In DNA, the CDR3 is TGTGCCAGCAGCTTAGCCGATGGCTACACCTTC. The chain uses TRBV7-9 and TRBJ1-2; D is unresolved. The CDR3 covers 11 residues. V gave up 0 bases and J gave up 6 bases, with 2 bases separating them. CDR1 and CDR2 from the germline V gene are SEHNR and FQNEAQ (reference sequence).

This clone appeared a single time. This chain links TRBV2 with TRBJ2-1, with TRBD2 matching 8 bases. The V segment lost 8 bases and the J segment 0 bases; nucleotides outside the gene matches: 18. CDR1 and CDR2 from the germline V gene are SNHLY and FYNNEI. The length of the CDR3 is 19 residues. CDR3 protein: CASVYTLGTGTSSYNEQFF. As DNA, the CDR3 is TGTGCCAGCGTCTACACCTTAGGGACCGGGACTAGCTCCTACAATGAGCAGTTCTTC.

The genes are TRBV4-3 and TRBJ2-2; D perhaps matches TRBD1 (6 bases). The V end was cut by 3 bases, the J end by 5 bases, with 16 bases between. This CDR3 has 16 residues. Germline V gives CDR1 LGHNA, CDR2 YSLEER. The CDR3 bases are TGCGCCAGCAGCCAGAGAGGGACACCTCATACCGGGGAGCTGTTTTTT. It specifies CASSQRGTPHTGELFF.

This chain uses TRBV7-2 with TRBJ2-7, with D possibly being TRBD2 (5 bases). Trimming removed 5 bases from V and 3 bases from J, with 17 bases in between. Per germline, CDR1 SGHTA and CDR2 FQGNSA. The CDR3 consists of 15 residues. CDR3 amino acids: CASSPGFSRHYEQYF. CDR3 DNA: TGTGCCAGCAGCCCGGGGTTCTCAAGGCACTACGAGCAGTACTTC.

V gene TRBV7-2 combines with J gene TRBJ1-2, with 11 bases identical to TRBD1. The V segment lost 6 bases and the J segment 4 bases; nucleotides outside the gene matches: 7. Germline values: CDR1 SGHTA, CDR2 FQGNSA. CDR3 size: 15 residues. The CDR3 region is CASREGQGDGYGYTF. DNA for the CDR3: TGTGCCAGCAGGGAGGGACAGGGGGACGGCTATGGCTACACCTTC.

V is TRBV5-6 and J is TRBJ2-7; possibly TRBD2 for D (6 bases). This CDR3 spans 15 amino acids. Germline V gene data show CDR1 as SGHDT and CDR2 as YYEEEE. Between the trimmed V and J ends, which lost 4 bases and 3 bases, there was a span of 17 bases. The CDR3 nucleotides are TGTGCCAGCAGCCCGGGCGGTAGCGGATACTACGAGCAGTACTTC. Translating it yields CASSPGGSGYYEQYF.

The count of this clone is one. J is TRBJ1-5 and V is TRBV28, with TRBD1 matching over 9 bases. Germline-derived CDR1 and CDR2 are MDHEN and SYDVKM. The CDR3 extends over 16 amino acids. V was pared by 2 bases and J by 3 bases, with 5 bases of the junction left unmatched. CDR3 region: CASSLIGDRDNQPQHF. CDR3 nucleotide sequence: TGTGCCAGCAGTTTAATAGGGGACAGGGACAATCAGCCCCAGCATTTT.

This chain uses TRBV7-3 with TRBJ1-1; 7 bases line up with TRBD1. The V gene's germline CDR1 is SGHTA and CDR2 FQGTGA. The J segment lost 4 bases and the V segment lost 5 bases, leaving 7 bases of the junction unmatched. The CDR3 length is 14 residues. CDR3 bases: TGTGCCAGCAGCAACCAGGGGGGAGGCACTGAAGCTTTCTTT. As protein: CASSNQGGGTEAFF.

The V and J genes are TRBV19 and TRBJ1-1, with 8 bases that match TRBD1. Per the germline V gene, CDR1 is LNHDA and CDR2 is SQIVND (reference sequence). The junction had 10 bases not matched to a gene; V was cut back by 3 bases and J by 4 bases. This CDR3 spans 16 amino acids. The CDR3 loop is CASSILPDRVGTEAFF. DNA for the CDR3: TGTGCCAGTAGTATCCTGCCGGACAGGGTAGGCACTGAAGCTTTCTTT.